Below, 9 T cell receptor beta chains from the same sample are listed, as sequenced in a study of T cells after yellow fever vaccination. TCRdb redid the calling of the 5' RACE reads with MiXCR, one entry per CDR3 protein. The sample records 45,000 to 75,000 distinct CDR3 sequences, approximately 6% being singletons. This material consisted of PBMCs, either bulk or a sorted T-cell subset (CD4+, CD8+, memory, or dextramer-sorted; not recorded which), taken on the day of the yellow fever booster vaccination. The receptors shown here come from a man aged 18-30 years who received the YFV17D yellow fever vaccine.

In this sample, this clonotype turned up many times. The V gene is TRBV28, the J gene TRBJ2-5; the D gene is possibly TRBD2 (6 bases). The CDR3 covers 15 residues. Germline V gene lookup returns CDR1 MDHEN and CDR2 SYDVKM. Trimming took off 5 bases at V and 3 bases at J, with 16 bases between the two ends. The CDR3, as DNA: TGTGCCAGCAGTCCAGCGGGTGCCGGCGAAGAGACCCAGTACTTC. The encoded protein is CASSPAGAGEETQYF.

The V call is TRBV5-1, the J call TRBJ2-3, with TRBD2 matching 14 bases. Germline-derived CDR1 and CDR2 are SGHRS and YFSETQ. The trim removed 4 bases at V and 4 bases at J, leaving 5 bases unmatched. The CDR3 totals 16 residues. The CDR3 region is CASSPGLAGASDTQYF. The CDR3 DNA reads as TGCGCCAGCAGCCCGGGACTAGCGGGGGCCTCAGATACGCAGTATTTT.

The CDR3 coding sequence is TGTGCCAGCAGCGCGGGGCGCCAGGGTATCTACAATGAGCAGTTCTTC. This gives the protein CASSAGRQGIYNEQFF. V gene TRBV9 combines with J gene TRBJ2-1; D possibly uses TRBD1 or TRBD2 (5 bases each). V lost 3 bases, J lost 3 bases, and 16 bases lay in between. Germline V gene lookup returns CDR1 SGDLS and CDR2 YYNGEE. The CDR3 contains 16 residues.

The chain is built from TRBV3-1 and TRBJ2-5; 11 positions match TRBD1. The V gene end was trimmed by 4 bases and the J gene end by 1 base; junction bases not matched to a gene: 2. The CDR3 spans 15 residues. Germline CDR1 LGHDT, CDR2 YNNKEL (reference sequence). DNA of the CDR3: TGTGCCAGCAGCCCAGGGACAGGGGGCCAAGAGACCCAGTACTTC. Translating gives CASSPGTGGQETQYF.

There are a few counts of this clonotype. The genes are TRBV6-5 and TRBJ2-4, with D hard to call. The ends were cut back, 5 bases at V and 0 bases at J, with 5 bases in the middle. Germline V gene lookup returns CDR1 MNHEY and CDR2 SVGAGI. The CDR3 spans 13 residues. CDR3 DNA: TGTGCCAGCAGTGGGCTAGCCAAAAACATTCAGTACTTC. It is translated as CASSGLAKNIQYF.

The J gene is TRBJ2-5, the V gene TRBV7-6, with D possibly being TRBD2 (5 bases). Trimming took 4 bases from V and 1 from J, leaving 10 bases between them. CDR3 length: 14 residues. CDR1 and CDR2 from the germline V gene are SGHVS and FNYEAQ. The CDR3 is CASSSKDFQETQYF. In DNA, the CDR3 is TGTGCCAGCAGCTCCAAGGACTTCCAAGAGACCCAGTACTTC.

This clonotype was seen a handful of times. The chain combines TRBV7-9 with TRBJ1-6; D may be TRBD1 (5 bases). V was cut by 1 base and J by 6 bases, with 13 bases left in between. Germline CDR1 SEHNR, CDR2 FQNEAQ (reference sequence). CDR3 length: 16 amino acids. The CDR3 here is CASSLEYRTINSPLHF. Here the CDR3 DNA reads TGTGCCAGCAGCTTAGAGTACAGGACCATTAATTCACCCCTCCACTTT.

This clonotype was seen many times. This chain links TRBV5-1 with TRBJ1-2; TRBD1 aligns across 7 bases. The CDR3 runs 13 residues. Losses at the gene ends were 4 bases for V and 4 bases for J; bases not matched to a gene: 4. Germline-derived CDR1 and CDR2 are SGHRS and YFSETQ. CDR3 bases: TGCGCCAGCAGCCCAGACAGGGTCTATGGCTACACCTTC. Protein sequence: CASSPDRVYGYTF.

This clonotype was seen more than once but under ten times. The chain combines TRBV18 with TRBJ2-7; perhaps TRBD1 as D (5 bases). In germline, CDR1 is KGHSH, CDR2 LQKENI. The ends were cut back, 1 base at V and 0 bases at J, with 13 bases in the middle. The CDR3 sequence is 16 residues long. The CDR3, as DNA: TGTGCCAGCTCACCACATCCAGGGCATACCTCCTACGAGCAGTACGTC. This encodes CASSPHPGHTSYEQYV.